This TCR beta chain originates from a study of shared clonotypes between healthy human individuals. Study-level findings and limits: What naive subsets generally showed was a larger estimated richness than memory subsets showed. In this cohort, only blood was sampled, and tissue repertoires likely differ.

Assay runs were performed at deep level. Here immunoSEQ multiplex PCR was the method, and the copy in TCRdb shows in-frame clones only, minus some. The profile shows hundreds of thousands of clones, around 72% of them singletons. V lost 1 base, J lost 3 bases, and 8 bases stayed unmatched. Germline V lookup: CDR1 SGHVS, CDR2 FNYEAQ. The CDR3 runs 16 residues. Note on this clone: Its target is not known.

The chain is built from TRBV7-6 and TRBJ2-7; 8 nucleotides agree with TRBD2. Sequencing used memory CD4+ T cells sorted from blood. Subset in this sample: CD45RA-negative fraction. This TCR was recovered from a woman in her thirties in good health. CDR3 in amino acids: CASSLVASGRNYEQYF. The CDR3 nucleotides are TGTGCCAGCAGCTTAGTGGCTAGCGGGCGAAACTACGAGCAGTACTTC.